This T cell receptor beta chain was sequenced for a study of OX40 agonist ivuxolimab in advanced cancers. Germline CDR1 SGHNT, CDR2 YYREEE (reference sequence). CDR3 size: 13 residues. The germline V and J ends were trimmed by 4 bases and 3 bases, with 11 bases remaining between them. Clones were sequenced by immunoSEQ multiplex PCR, and TCRdb holds only the in-frame ones, with some missing. The repertoire holds about 26,000 clones, with approximately 86% as singletons. The origin of this receptor is an adult with an advanced solid tumor such as melanoma, head and neck, liver or kidney cancer. The chain recombines TRBV5-4 with TRBJ2-7; tentatively, D is TRBD2 (5 bases). This specimen was CD4+ or CD8+ T cells sorted from blood, taken in a trial of the OX40 agonist ivuxolimab. The CDR3 nucleotides are TGTGCCAGCAGCGGCTCCGGGAACTACGAGCAGTACTTC. Protein product: CASSGSGNYEQYF.